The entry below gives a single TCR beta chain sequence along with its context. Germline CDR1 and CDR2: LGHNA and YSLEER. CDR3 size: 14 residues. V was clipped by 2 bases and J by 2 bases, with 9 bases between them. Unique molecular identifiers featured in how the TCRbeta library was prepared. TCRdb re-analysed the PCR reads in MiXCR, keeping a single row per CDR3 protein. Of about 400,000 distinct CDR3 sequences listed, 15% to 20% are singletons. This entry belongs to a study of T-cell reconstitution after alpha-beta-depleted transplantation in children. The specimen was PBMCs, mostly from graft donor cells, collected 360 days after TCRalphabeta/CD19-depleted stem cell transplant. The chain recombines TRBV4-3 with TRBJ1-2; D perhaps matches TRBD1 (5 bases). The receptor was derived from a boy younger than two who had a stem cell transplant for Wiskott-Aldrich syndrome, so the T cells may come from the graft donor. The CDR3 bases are TGCGCCAGCAGCCAATCCCCAGGGAACTATGGCTACACCTTC. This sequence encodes CASSQSPGNYGYTF.